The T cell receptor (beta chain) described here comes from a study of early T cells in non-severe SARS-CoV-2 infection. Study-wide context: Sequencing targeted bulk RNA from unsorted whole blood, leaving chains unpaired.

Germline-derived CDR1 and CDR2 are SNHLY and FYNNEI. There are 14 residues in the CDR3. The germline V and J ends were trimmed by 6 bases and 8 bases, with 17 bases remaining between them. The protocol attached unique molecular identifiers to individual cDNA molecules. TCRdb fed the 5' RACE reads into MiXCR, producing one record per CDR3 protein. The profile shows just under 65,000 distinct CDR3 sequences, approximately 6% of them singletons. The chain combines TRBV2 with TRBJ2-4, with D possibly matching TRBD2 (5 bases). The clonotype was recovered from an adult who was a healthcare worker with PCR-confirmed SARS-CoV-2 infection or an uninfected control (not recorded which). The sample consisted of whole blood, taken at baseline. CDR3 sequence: CASRPGGVGYIQYF. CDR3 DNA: TGTGCCAGCAGGCCCGGAGGTGTGGGATACATTCAGTACTTC.